What follows are 16 T cell receptor beta chains derived from one specimen sequenced in a study of shared clonotypes between healthy human individuals. The repertoire was sequenced with immunoSEQ multiplex PCR; TCRdb's copy has only in-frame clones and lacks some. This sample has 2 million to 2.5 million clones, with around 90% found just once. The specimen was naive CD4+ T cells from PBMCs. Indicated subset: CD45RA+ positively selected. These receptor sequences come from a man younger than 35 in good health. Some clones in this sample may be carry-over from other donors' samples.

The genes are TRBV7-8 and TRBJ2-2, with 9 nucleotides matching TRBD1. Per the germline V gene, CDR1 is SGHVS and CDR2 is FQNEAQ. This CDR3 has 14 amino acids. V dropped 5 bases and J dropped 7; count of bases not matched to a gene: 5. The CDR3 spells CASSRDRVIGELFF. The CDR3 nucleotides are TGTGCCAGCAGCCGGGACAGGGTGATCGGGGAGCTGTTTTTT. Together with reference TRBV7-8 and TRBJ2-2, the CDR3 gives the full variable domain: GAGVSQSPRYKVAKRGQDVALRCDPISGHVSLFWYQQALGQGPEFLTYFQNEAQLDKSGLPSDRFFAERPEGSVSTLKIQRTQQEDSAVYLCASSRDRVIGELFFGEGSRLTVL.

With regard to this clone: The same CDR3 arises from other DNA sequences in this sample as well. The rearrangement links TRBV7-9 to TRBJ1-5, with D perhaps matching TRBD1 (5 bases). Trimming removed 5 bases from V and 2 bases from J, with 10 bases in between. The CDR3 sequence is 14 residues long. Looked up from germline, CDR1 is SEHNR and CDR2 is FQNEAQ (reference sequence). CDR3 amino acids: CASSPGGGNQPQHF. CDR3 DNA: TGTGCCAGCAGCCCCGGGGGTGGCAATCAGCCCCAGCATTTT.

CDR3 amino acids: CASSPLGGGSSYEQYF. DNA of the CDR3: TGTGCCAGCAGTCCACTGGGCGGGGGAAGCTCCTACGAGCAGTACTTC. The chain links TRBV28 to TRBJ2-7, with 7 bases identical to TRBD2. CDR3 length: 16 residues. From germline, CDR1 is MDHEN and CDR2 SYDVKM. V shed 5 bases and J 0 bases; nucleotides not matched to a gene: 10.

The genes are TRBV11-2 and TRBJ2-1, with 8 positions matching TRBD2. V trimming: 5 bases; J trimming: 4 bases; junction bases outside the gene matches: 13. Germline CDR1 and CDR2: SGHAT and FQNNGV. This CDR3 region has 17 residues. Here the CDR3 reads CASSPPTSGVPYNEQFF. In DNA, the CDR3 is TGTGCCAGCAGCCCTCCTACTAGCGGAGTCCCTTACAATGAGCAGTTCTTC.

This CDR3 reads CASSLLVNPSTDTQYF. The CDR3 DNA is TGCGCCAGCAGCTTGCTTGTTAATCCTAGCACAGATACGCAGTATTTT. The rearrangement joins TRBV5-1 to TRBJ2-3, with D hard to call. The CDR3 runs to 16 residues. Germline V lookup: CDR1 SGHRS, CDR2 YFSETQ. The V and J ends lost 1 base and 0 bases respectively, with 12 bases between them. The full variable domain, with the rest looked up from reference TRBV5-1 and TRBJ2-3, is KAGVTQTPRYLIKTRGQQVTLSCSPISGHRSVSWYQQTPGQGLQFLFEYFSETQRNKGNFPGRFSGRQFSNSRSEMNVSTLELGDSALYLCASSLLVNPSTDTQYFGPGTRLTVL.

The V and J genes are TRBV27 and TRBJ2-7; D remains ambiguous. The CDR3 is made up of 15 amino acids. V lost 1 base to trimming and J lost 4 bases, with 14 bases between them. Germline CDR1 is MNHEY and CDR2 is SMNVEV (reference sequence). In nucleotides, the CDR3 is TGTGCCAGCAGTTTATTCGGACGGTTTCTATACGAGCAGTACTTC. Translation: CASSLFGRFLYEQYF.

V gene TRBV11-3 combines with J gene TRBJ2-1, with 7 bases that match TRBD1. The CDR3 extends over 15 amino acids. Germline loops: CDR1 SGHNT, CDR2 YENEEA. The J segment lost 6 bases and the V segment lost 4 bases, leaving 9 bases of the junction unmatched. The DNA for the CDR3 is TGTGCCAGCAGCTACAGGACAGGAGCGCCCAATGAGCAGTTCTTC. This translates into CASSYRTGAPNEQFF.

The chain employs TRBV7-9 and TRBJ2-7; TRBD1 is a possible D gene (6 bases). Per germline, CDR1 SEHNR and CDR2 FQNEAQ (reference sequence). V shed 5 bases and J shed 2 bases, with 16 bases lying between them. The CDR3 is 15 residues long. CDR3 coding DNA: TGTGCCAGCAGCCAAGATCTGACAGGTCCCTACGAGCAGTACTTC. Amino acid sequence: CASSQDLTGPYEQYF.

About this clone itself: At the DNA level, this CDR3 is encoded by other sequences in the same sample as well. This sequence joins TRBV18 and TRBJ2-7; D not resolved. The CDR3 is made up of 14 amino acids. The germline V gene has CDR1 KGHSH and CDR2 LQKENI. Trimming stripped 1 base from V and 4 bases from J, with 11 bases between. CDR3 nucleotide sequence: TGTGCCAGCTCACCACGGGCCTCCCCTTACGAGCAGTACTTC. Translated, it gives CASSPRASPYEQYF.

This clone was picked up one time. The rearrangement uses TRBV6-1 and TRBJ1-6; D gene unclear. The length of the CDR3 is 15 residues. Trimming pared 0 bases from V and 6 bases from J, leaving 9 bases between. CDR1 MNHNS and CDR2 SASEGT come from the germline V gene. CDR3 DNA: TGTGCCAGCAGTGAAGCGACTTCTGCTAATTCACCCCTCCACTTT. Translating gives CASSEATSANSPLHF.

The chain joins TRBV5-6 to TRBJ1-1, with D possibly being TRBD1 (5 bases). Deletions cut 4 bases from V and 1 base from J, with 8 bases between. CDR1 is SGHDT and CDR2 is YYEEEE in the germline V gene. CDR3 length: 13 residues. Here the CDR3 reads CASSPGQNTEAFF. In DNA, the CDR3 is TGTGCCAGCAGCCCCGGACAGAACACTGAAGCTTTCTTT.

V is TRBV7-2 and J is TRBJ2-7; D may correspond to TRBD1 or TRBD2 (5 bases each). The length of the CDR3 is 15 residues. V was pared by 5 bases and J by 0 bases, with 14 bases between. The germline CDR1 and CDR2 sequences are SGHTA and FQGNSA. This CDR3 is CASSKSRDASYEQYF. The CDR3 nucleotides are TGTGCCAGCAGCAAAAGCCGGGACGCCTCCTACGAGCAGTACTTC.

The chain is built from TRBV28 and TRBJ2-6; D is undetermined. Deletions cut 7 bases from V and 0 bases from J, with 7 bases between. The CDR3 loop spans 14 amino acids. Germline values: CDR1 MDHEN, CDR2 SYDVKM. CDR3 protein: CASTISSGANVLTF. CDR3 nucleotides: TGTGCCAGCACAATCAGCTCTGGGGCCAACGTCCTGACTTTC.

The chain links TRBV7-9 to TRBJ1-1, with D perhaps matching TRBD1 (6 bases). V lost 5 bases, J lost 6 bases, and 19 bases lay in between. Germline V lookup: CDR1 SEHNR, CDR2 FQNEAQ (reference sequence). The CDR3 is 15 amino acids. CDR3 DNA: TGTGCCAGCAGCCCAAACGACAGGCGTTCGGCTGAAGCTTTCTTT. Its protein product is CASSPNDRRSAEAFF. The full variable domain, completed using reference TRBV7-9 and TRBJ1-1, is DTGVSQNPRHKITKRGQNVTFRCDPISEHNRLYWYRQTLGQGPEFLTYFQNEAQLEKSRLLSDRFSAERPKGSFSTLEIQRTEQGDSAMYLCASSPNDRRSAEAFFGQGTRLTVV.

The V and J genes are TRBV7-2 and TRBJ2-3; 10 nucleotides align to TRBD1. The CDR3 is made up of 16 amino acids. The germline V gene has CDR1 SGHTA and CDR2 FQGNSA. The V segment lost 3 bases and the J segment 1 base; nucleotides outside the gene matches: 4. DNA for the CDR3: TGTGCCAGCAGCTTCGCCGGGACAGGGGGCACAGATACGCAGTATTTT. Encoded protein: CASSFAGTGGTDTQYF.

The V call is TRBV9, the J call TRBJ1-5, with D perhaps matching TRBD1 (6 bases). The germline V gene has CDR1 SGDLS and CDR2 YYNGEE. V lost 4 bases to trimming and J lost 7 bases, with 15 bases between them. CDR3 length: 14 residues. CDR3 sequence reads: CASSPRGGIQPQHF. CDR3 bases: TGTGCCAGCAGCCCCCGGGGGGGCATACAGCCCCAGCATTTT.